The next 29 T cell receptor beta chains were all read from a single sample in a study of identical twins. MiXCR, run by TCRdb on the 5' RACE reads, gives a single entry per CDR3 protein. The sample includes about 250,000 distinct CDR3 sequences, around an eighth of them seen just once. Sequencing used memory (CD45RO+) T cells sorted from blood. The receptors come from a woman younger than 30 in good health.

This clonotype was seen a handful of times. The chain recombines TRBV20-1 with TRBJ1-1, with 9 positions matching TRBD1. CDR3 size: 14 residues. Germline V gives CDR1 DFQATT, CDR2 SNEGSKA (reference sequence). Trimming cost V 1 base and J 3 bases; bases outside gene matches: 3. CDR3 coding DNA: TGCAGTGCTAGAGGTGACAGGGGGGACACTGAAGCTTTCTTT. Protein sequence: CSARGDRGDTEAFF.

The CDR3 here is CVDRTDTQYF. DNA of the CDR3: TGTGTGGACAGAACAGATACGCAGTATTTT. The rearrangement links TRBV12-3 or TRBV12-4 to TRBJ2-3, with D possibly TRBD1 on 6 matching bases. The CDR3 has 10 residues.

The rearrangement uses TRBV10-2 and TRBJ2-5; perhaps TRBD2 as D (5 bases). The CDR3 consists of 15 residues. V shed 8 bases and J shed 4 bases, with 20 bases lying between them. The germline gives CDR1 WSHSY, CDR2 SAAADI. CDR3 in DNA: TGCGCCAGCGCCCCTACGTCCAGTGGGAGAGAGACCCAGTACTTC. Amino acid sequence: CASAPTSSGRETQYF.

V and J are TRBV20-1 and TRBJ2-3; D is unclear. CDR3 size: 12 residues. V was cut by 0 bases and J by 5 bases, with 6 bases left in between. Germline V gene lookup returns CDR1 DFQATT and CDR2 SNEGSKA (reference sequence). CDR3 DNA sequence: TGCAGTGCTAGAGATCATAAAGATACGCAGTATTTT. It codes for CSARDHKDTQYF.

This clonotype was observed a handful of times. The rearrangement uses TRBV20-1 and TRBJ1-1; a possible D gene is TRBD1 (5 bases). This CDR3 spans 13 amino acids. CDR1 is DFQATT and CDR2 is SNEGSKA in the germline V gene (reference sequence). The V end was cut by 4 bases, the J end by 2 bases, with 11 bases between. Here the CDR3 DNA reads TGCAGTGCTACCGGGACGAGCAACACTGAAGCTTTCTTT. It is translated as CSATGTSNTEAFF.

This clonotype was recorded once. The gene calls are TRBV5-1 and TRBJ2-3, with TRBD2 matching over 12 bases. Germline lookup yields CDR1 SGHRS and CDR2 YFSETQ. CDR3 length: 14 residues. The ends lost 3 bases at V and 6 bases at J; junction bases unmatched: 2. The CDR3 DNA follows: TGCGCCAGCAGCTCGACTAGCGGGAGTGATACGCAGTATTTT. Its protein product is CASSSTSGSDTQYF.

This clonotype turned up a few times. The V gene is TRBV5-1, the J gene TRBJ2-2; the D gene is possibly TRBD1 (6 bases). Per the germline V gene, CDR1 is SGHRS and CDR2 is YFSETQ. The CDR3 is made up of 15 amino acids. The V end was cut by 4 bases, the J end by 3 bases, with 13 bases between. CDR3 nucleotides: TGCGCCAGCAGCCAACAGGGATTTGACACCGGGGAGCTGTTTTTT. It encodes CASSQQGFDTGELFF.

The J gene is TRBJ2-7, the V gene TRBV27; possibly TRBD1 for D (6 bases). Looked up from germline, CDR1 is MNHEY and CDR2 is SMNVEV (reference sequence). Trimming took off 11 bases at V and 4 bases at J, with 15 bases between the two ends. The CDR3 loop spans 12 amino acids. As DNA, the CDR3 is TGTGCCGTACAGGGCCAAGGGTACGAGCAGTACTTC. It codes for CAVQGQGYEQYF.

V is TRBV5-1 and J is TRBJ2-7; 10 bases are shared with TRBD2. Germline-derived CDR1 and CDR2 are SGHRS and YFSETQ. Trimming cost V 3 bases and J 5 bases; bases outside gene matches: 5. The CDR3 extends over 14 amino acids. This CDR3 reads CASSSSGTSDEQYF. The CDR3 bases are TGCGCCAGCAGCTCCTCCGGGACTAGCGACGAGCAGTACTTC.

This clonotype was found a few times. The rearrangement links TRBV5-5 to TRBJ2-5, with 13 nucleotides matching TRBD2. V was clipped by 3 bases and J by 2 bases; unmatched bases: 4. Per the germline V gene, CDR1 is SGHKS and CDR2 is YYEKEE (reference sequence). The CDR3 is made up of 16 amino acids. As DNA, the CDR3 is TGTGCCAGCAGCTATACACTAGCGGGAGGGCAAGAGACCCAGTACTTC. Translating gives CASSYTLAGGQETQYF. Complete variable domain (other parts from reference TRBV5-5 and TRBJ2-5): DAGVTQSPTHLIKTRGQQVTLRCSPISGHKSVSWYQQVLGQGPQFIFQYYEKEERGRGNFPDRFSARQFPNYSSELNVNALLLGDSALYLCASSYTLAGGQETQYFGPGTRLLVL.

This clonotype was seen a handful of times. This chain joins TRBV5-6 and TRBJ2-5, with D hard to call. The CDR3 is 11 residues long. The germline CDR1 and CDR2 sequences are SGHDT and YYEEEE. The V and J ends lost 3 bases and 7 bases respectively, with 7 bases between them. CDR3 bases: TGTGCCAGCAGCTACCACGGGACCCAGTACTTC. This sequence encodes CASSYHGTQYF.

The V call is TRBV5-1, the J call TRBJ1-3; D is ambiguous. There are 16 residues in the CDR3. CDR1 SGHRS and CDR2 YFSETQ come from the germline V gene. Trimming cost V 4 bases and J 0 bases, with 14 bases left between them. CDR3 region: CASSLGVAYSGNTIYF. For the CDR3, the DNA is TGCGCCAGCAGCCTAGGTGTTGCTTACTCTGGAAACACCATATATTTT. The full variable domain, its missing parts supplied by reference TRBV5-1 and TRBJ1-3, is KAGVTQTPRYLIKTRGQQVTLSCSPISGHRSVSWYQQTPGQGLQFLFEYFSETQRNKGNFPGRFSGRQFSNSRSEMNVSTLELGDSALYLCASSLGVAYSGNTIYFGEGSWLTVV.

This clonotype has only a few counts. The J gene is TRBJ1-2, the V gene TRBV29-1, with D hard to call. This CDR3 spans 9 amino acids. CDR1 and CDR2 from the germline V gene are SQVTM and ANQGSEA. V was trimmed by 7 bases and J by 7 bases, leaving 7 bases between them. This CDR3 reads CSAEGGYTF. DNA of the CDR3: TGCAGCGCAGAGGGTGGCTACACCTTC.

The V and J genes are TRBV5-5 and TRBJ2-7, with 7 positions matching TRBD1. V lost 1 base to trimming and J lost 5 bases; unmatched junction nucleotides: 6. This CDR3 has 14 amino acids. The V gene's germline CDR1 is SGHKS and CDR2 YYEKEE (reference sequence). In DNA, the CDR3 is TGTGCCAGCAGCTTGAACCCCGGACAGGACGAGCAGTACTTC. It specifies CASSLNPGQDEQYF. Complete variable domain (other parts from reference TRBV5-5 and TRBJ2-7): DAGVTQSPTHLIKTRGQQVTLRCSPISGHKSVSWYQQVLGQGPQFIFQYYEKEERGRGNFPDRFSARQFPNYSSELNVNALLLGDSALYLCASSLNPGQDEQYFGPGTRLTVT.

This clonotype turned up a few times. The rearrangement links TRBV19 to TRBJ2-3, with a tentative D call TRBD2 (5 bases). The germline gives CDR1 LNHDA, CDR2 SQIVND (reference sequence). The CDR3 runs to 14 residues. Trimming took off 10 bases at V and 4 bases at J, with 18 bases between the two ends. The CDR3 loop is CATSRRAEADTQYF. The CDR3 bases are TGTGCCACCTCAAGAAGGGCGGAGGCAGATACGCAGTATTTT.

The chain combines TRBV6-1 with TRBJ2-7, with D maybe TRBD2 (6 bases). Trimming removed 3 bases from V and 5 bases from J, with 14 bases in between. CDR1 and CDR2 from the germline V gene are MNHNS and SASEGT. The CDR3 contains 14 residues. The DNA for the CDR3 is TGTGCCAGCAGTGACCGGGACTCACTCCACGAGCAGTACTTC. Residues: CASSDRDSLHEQYF.

This clonotype turned up a few times. This rearrangement joins TRBV14 to TRBJ2-1, with 8 bases that match TRBD2. The CDR3 has 15 amino acids. CDR1 and CDR2 (germline): SGHDN, FVKESK. Unmatched junction bases numbered 5, after V lost 2 bases and J lost 5 bases. The CDR3 sequence is CASSQITSGHNEQFF. The CDR3 DNA is TGTGCCAGCAGCCAAATCACTAGCGGTCACAATGAGCAGTTCTTC.

V usage is TRBV29-1 and J usage is TRBJ2-3, with no clear D. V was trimmed by 3 bases and J by 4 bases, leaving 2 bases between them. CDR3 length: 10 amino acids. Germline V CDR1 and CDR2: SQVTM, ANQGSEA. CDR3 residues: CSVDSDTQYF. As DNA, the CDR3 is TGCAGCGTTGATTCAGATACGCAGTATTTT.

The sample holds a few counts of this clonotype. The chain employs TRBV27 and TRBJ2-5, with TRBD2 as a possible D gene (5 bases). The CDR3 runs 13 residues. CDR1 is MNHEY, CDR2 SMNVEV, per germline (reference sequence). V lost 8 bases, J lost 5 bases, and 15 bases lay in between. The CDR3 DNA is TGTGCCAGCCCCGTGAGGGTACGGGAGACCCAGTACTTC. It is translated as CASPVRVRETQYF.

In its sample, this clonotype was seen many times. The gene calls are TRBV7-9 and TRBJ2-1; D could derive from TRBD1 or TRBD2 (5 bases each). Trimming took off 4 bases at V and 6 bases at J, with 19 bases between the two ends. This CDR3 comprises 16 residues. In germline, CDR1 is SEHNR, CDR2 FQNEAQ (reference sequence). In nucleotides, the CDR3 is TGTGCCAGCAGCTGGCACGGGGCCTCTTTTGGCAATGAGCAGTTCTTC. It yields the protein CASSWHGASFGNEQFF. Full variable domain (outside the CDR3, taken from reference TRBV7-9 and TRBJ2-1): DTGVSQNPRHKITKRGQNVTFRCDPISEHNRLYWYRQTLGQGPEFLTYFQNEAQLEKSRLLSDRFSAERPKGSFSTLEIQRTEQGDSAMYLCASSWHGASFGNEQFFGPGTRLTVL.

A few counts support this clonotype. The V call is TRBV7-8, the J call TRBJ2-6, with D possibly matching TRBD1 (5 bases). The CDR3 loop spans 16 amino acids. Germline V lookup: CDR1 SGHVS, CDR2 FQNEAQ. Trimming left V 3 bases short and J 1 base short, with 10 bases between. The DNA of the CDR3 is TGTGCCAGCAGCTTTAACAGGAGATCTGGGGCCAACGTCCTGACTTTC. This encodes CASSFNRRSGANVLTF. The whole variable domain, remainder taken from reference TRBV7-8 and TRBJ2-6, is GAGVSQSPRYKVAKRGQDVALRCDPISGHVSLFWYQQALGQGPEFLTYFQNEAQLDKSGLPSDRFFAERPEGSVSTLKIQRTQQEDSAVYLCASSFNRRSGANVLTFGAGSRLTVL.

This rearrangement joins TRBV5-1 to TRBJ2-7, with D maybe TRBD2 (5 bases). This CDR3 has 12 residues. The ends were cut back, 0 bases at V and 7 bases at J, with 8 bases in the middle. In germline, CDR1 is SGHRS, CDR2 YFSETQ. CDR3 residues: CASSLVSGEQYF. The CDR3 nucleotides are TGCGCCAGCAGCTTGGTTTCGGGGGAGCAGTACTTC.

The chain employs TRBV3-1 and TRBJ2-5, with D perhaps assigned TRBD1 or TRBD2 (5 bases each). V was cut by 0 bases and J by 6 bases, with 20 bases left in between. The CDR3 loop spans 17 amino acids. Per the germline V gene, CDR1 is LGHDT and CDR2 is YNNKEL (reference sequence). In DNA form, the CDR3 reads TGTGCCAGCAGCCAAGAGGATTTGGGGACGGACCAGAAGACCCAGTACTTC. This translates into CASSQEDLGTDQKTQYF.

This clonotype showed up many times. The rearrangement uses TRBV10-3 and TRBJ2-3; D may be TRBD1 (5 bases). Germline values: CDR1 ENHRY, CDR2 SYGVKD. V was trimmed by 9 bases and J by 2 bases, leaving 12 bases between them. The CDR3 is 13 amino acids. The CDR3 DNA sequence: TGTGCCATTAATGTGGACACCACAGATACGCAGTATTTT. It encodes CAINVDTTDTQYF.

This clonotype has more than one count but fewer than ten. J is TRBJ2-5 and V is TRBV4-2; 8 nucleotides align to TRBD2. Germline-derived CDR1 and CDR2 are LGHNA and YNFKEQ. The V gene end was trimmed by 0 bases and the J gene end by 5 bases; junction bases not matched to a gene: 5. CDR3 length: 15 amino acids. CDR3 nucleotide sequence: TGTGCCAGCAGCCAAGATCAAGGCGGGGGGGAGACCCAGTACTTC. It is translated as CASSQDQGGGETQYF.

The rearrangement joins TRBV4-3 to TRBJ2-4; D is uncertain. V was cut by 1 base and J by 0 bases, with 16 bases left in between. The germline CDR1 and CDR2 sequences are LGHNA and YSLEER. The length of the CDR3 is 18 residues. The CDR3 coding sequence is TGCGCCAGCAGCCAAGTTGTCGGCGTCCGAATAGCCAAAAACATTCAGTACTTC. As protein: CASSQVVGVRIAKNIQYF.

This clonotype was seen more than once but under ten times. The chain uses TRBV5-1 and TRBJ2-7; 10 positions agree with TRBD1. The V gene's germline CDR1 is SGHRS and CDR2 YFSETQ. V lost 5 bases, J lost 3 bases, and 5 bases stayed unmatched. CDR3 length equals 14 residues. The CDR3 loop reads CASSSGTGDYEQYF. The CDR3 bases are TGCGCCAGCAGTTCCGGGACAGGGGACTACGAGCAGTACTTC.

The rearrangement links TRBV7-2 to TRBJ2-1; TRBD1 is a possible D gene (6 bases). Germline lookup yields CDR1 SGHTA and CDR2 FQGNSA. This CDR3 comprises 16 residues. V was shortened by 4 bases and J by 5 bases, with 18 bases between the two germline ends. The CDR3 DNA reads as TGTGCCAGCAGCTCCAGACCAGGGGTAGGGCACAATGAGCAGTTCTTC. It yields the protein CASSSRPGVGHNEQFF.

The chain has TRBV11-2 and TRBJ2-7; D might be TRBD2 (5 bases). Trimming took off 3 bases at V and 7 bases at J, with 10 bases between the two ends. The CDR3 contains 12 residues. The germline V gene has CDR1 SGHAT and CDR2 FQNNGV. CDR3 DNA sequence: TGTGCCAGCAGCTTTTTCGGGGTTGAGCAGTACTTC. Protein: CASSFFGVEQYF.